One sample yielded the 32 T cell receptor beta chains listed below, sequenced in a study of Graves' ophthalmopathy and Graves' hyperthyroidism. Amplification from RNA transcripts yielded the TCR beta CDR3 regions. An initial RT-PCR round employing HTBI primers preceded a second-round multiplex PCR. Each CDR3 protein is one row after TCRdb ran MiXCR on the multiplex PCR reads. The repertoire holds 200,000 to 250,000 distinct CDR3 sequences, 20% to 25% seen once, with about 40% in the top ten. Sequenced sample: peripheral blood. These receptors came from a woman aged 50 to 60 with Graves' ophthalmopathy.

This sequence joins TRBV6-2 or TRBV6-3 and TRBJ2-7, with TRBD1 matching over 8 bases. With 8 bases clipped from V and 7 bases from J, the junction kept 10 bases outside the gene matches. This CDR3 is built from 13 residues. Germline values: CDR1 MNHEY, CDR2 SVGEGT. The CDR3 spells CASAKDRVYEQYF. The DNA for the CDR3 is TGTGCCAGCGCCAAGGACAGGGTATATGAGCAGTACTTC.

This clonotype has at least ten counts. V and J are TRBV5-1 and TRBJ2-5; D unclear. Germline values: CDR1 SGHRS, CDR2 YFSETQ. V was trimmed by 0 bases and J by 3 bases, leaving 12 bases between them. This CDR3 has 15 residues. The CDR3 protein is CASSLGSVRKETQYF. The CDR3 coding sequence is TGCGCCAGCAGCTTGGGTTCGGTCAGAAAAGAGACCCAGTACTTC.

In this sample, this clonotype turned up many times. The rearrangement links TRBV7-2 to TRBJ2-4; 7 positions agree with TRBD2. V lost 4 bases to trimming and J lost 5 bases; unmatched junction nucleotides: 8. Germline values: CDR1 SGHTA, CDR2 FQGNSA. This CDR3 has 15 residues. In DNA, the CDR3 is TGTGCCAGCAGCTGGGGGGGAACCCCCCAAAACATTCAGTACTTC. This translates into CASSWGGTPQNIQYF.

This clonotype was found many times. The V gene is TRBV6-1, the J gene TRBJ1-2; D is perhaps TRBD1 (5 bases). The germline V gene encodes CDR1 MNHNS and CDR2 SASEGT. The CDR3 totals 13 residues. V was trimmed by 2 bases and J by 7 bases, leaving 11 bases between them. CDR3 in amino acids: CASSEIRGIGYTF. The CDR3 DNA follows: TGTGCCAGCAGTGAAATCCGGGGGATTGGCTACACCTTC.

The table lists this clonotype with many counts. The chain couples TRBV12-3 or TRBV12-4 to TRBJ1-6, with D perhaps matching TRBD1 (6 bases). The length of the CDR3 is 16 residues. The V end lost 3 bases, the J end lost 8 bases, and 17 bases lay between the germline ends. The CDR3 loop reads CASSFGSLQGDSPLHF. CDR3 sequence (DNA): TGTGCCAGCAGTTTTGGATCTCTACAGGGTGATTCACCCCTCCACTTT.

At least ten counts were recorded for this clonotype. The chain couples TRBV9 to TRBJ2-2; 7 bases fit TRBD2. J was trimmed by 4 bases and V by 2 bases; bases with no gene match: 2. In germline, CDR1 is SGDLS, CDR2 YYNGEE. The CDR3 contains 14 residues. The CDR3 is CASSVGGTTGELFF. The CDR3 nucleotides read TGTGCCAGCAGCGTGGGGGGGACCACCGGGGAGCTGTTTTTT. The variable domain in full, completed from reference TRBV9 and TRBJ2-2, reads DSGVTQTPKHLITATGQRVTLRCSPRSGDLSVYWYQQSLDQGLQFLIQYYNGEERAKGNILERFSAQQFPDLHSELNLSSLELGDSALYFCASSVGGTTGELFFGEGSRLTVL.

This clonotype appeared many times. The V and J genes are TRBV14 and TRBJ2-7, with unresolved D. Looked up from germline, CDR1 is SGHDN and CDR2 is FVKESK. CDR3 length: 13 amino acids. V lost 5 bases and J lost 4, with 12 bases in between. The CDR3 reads CASSDRVTYEQYF. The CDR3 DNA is TGTGCCAGCAGCGATCGGGTAACTTACGAGCAGTACTTC.

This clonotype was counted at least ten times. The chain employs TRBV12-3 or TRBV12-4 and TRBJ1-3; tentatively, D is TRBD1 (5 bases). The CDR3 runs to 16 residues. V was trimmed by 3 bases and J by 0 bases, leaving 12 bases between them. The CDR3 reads CASSLVRGTSGNTIYF. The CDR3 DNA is TGTGCCAGCAGTTTGGTCCGCGGGACCTCTGGAAACACCATATATTTT.

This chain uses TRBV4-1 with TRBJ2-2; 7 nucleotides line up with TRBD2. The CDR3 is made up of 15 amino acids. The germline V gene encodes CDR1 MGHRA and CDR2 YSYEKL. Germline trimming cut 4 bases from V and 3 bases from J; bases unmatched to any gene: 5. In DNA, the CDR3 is TGCGCCAGCAGCCCGAGGGACTACCACACCGGGGAGCTGTTTTTT. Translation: CASSPRDYHTGELFF.

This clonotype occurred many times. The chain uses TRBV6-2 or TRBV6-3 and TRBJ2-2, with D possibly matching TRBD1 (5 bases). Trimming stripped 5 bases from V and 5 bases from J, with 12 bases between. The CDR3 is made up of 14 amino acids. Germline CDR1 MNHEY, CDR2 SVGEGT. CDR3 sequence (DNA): TGTGCCAGCAGTCCCTCAGGGTGGACCGGGGAGCTGTTTTTT. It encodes CASSPSGWTGELFF.

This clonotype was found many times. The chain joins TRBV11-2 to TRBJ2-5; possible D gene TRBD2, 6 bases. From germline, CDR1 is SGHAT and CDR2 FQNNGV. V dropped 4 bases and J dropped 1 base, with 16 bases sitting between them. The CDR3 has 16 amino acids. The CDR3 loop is CASSSGPAGFQETQYF. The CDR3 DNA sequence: TGTGCCAGCAGCTCAGGCCCGGCGGGGTTCCAAGAGACCCAGTACTTC.

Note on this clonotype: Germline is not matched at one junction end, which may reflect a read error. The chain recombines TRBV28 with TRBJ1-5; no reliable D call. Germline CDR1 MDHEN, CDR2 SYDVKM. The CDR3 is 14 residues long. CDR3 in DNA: TGTGCCAGCAGTGAGGTACAGACGAATCAGCCCCAGCTTTTT. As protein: CASSEVQTNQPQLF.

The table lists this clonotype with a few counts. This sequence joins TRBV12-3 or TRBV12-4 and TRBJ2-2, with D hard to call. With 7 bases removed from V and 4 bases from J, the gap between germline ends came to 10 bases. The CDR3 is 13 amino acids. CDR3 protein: CASIQVGTGELFF. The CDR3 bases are TGTGCCAGCATCCAGGTTGGCACCGGGGAGCTGTTTTTT.

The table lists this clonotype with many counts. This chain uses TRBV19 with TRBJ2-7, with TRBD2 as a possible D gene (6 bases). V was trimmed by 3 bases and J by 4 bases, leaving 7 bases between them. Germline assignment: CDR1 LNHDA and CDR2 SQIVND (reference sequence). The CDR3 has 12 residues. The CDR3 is CASSMGGYEQYF. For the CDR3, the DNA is TGTGCCAGTAGTATGGGAGGATACGAGCAGTACTTC. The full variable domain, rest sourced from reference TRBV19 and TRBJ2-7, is DGGITQSPKYLFRKEGQNVTLSCEQNLNHDAMYWYRQDPGQGLRLIYYSQIVNDFQKGDIAEGYSVSREKKESFPLTVTSAQKNPTAFYLCASSMGGYEQYFGPGTRLTVT.

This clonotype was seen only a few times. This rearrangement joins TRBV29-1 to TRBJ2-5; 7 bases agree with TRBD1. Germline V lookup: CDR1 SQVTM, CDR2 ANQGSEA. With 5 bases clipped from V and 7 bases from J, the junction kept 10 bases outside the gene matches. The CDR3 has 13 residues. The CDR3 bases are TGCAGCGTTAACGACAGGGACCCCTGGACCCAGTACTTC. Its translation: CSVNDRDPWTQYF.

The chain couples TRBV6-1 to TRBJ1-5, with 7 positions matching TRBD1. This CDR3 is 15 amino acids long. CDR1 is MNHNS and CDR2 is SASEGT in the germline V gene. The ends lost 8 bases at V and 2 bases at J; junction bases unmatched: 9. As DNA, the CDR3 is TGTGCCAGCGGGAATGGACAGGTACGCAATCAGCCCCAGCATTTT. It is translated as CASGNGQVRNQPQHF.

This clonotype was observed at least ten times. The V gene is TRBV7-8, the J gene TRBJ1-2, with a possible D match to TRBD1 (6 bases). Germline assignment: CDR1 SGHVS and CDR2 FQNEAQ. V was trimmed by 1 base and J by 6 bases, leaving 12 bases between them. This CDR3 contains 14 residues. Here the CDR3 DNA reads TGTGCCAGCAGCTTAGGGGGGGCACTGCATGGCTACACCTTC. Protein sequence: CASSLGGALHGYTF.

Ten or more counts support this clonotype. The CDR3 DNA reads TGTGCCAGCAGCTTAGAGGCGCCTCCTCGGACCCAGTACTTC. Translating gives CASSLEAPPRTQYF. The V gene is TRBV7-9, the J gene TRBJ2-5; D is ambiguous. The CDR3 has 14 residues. Between the trimmed V and J ends, which lost 1 base and 7 bases, there was a span of 13 bases. The germline V gene encodes CDR1 SEHNR and CDR2 FQNEAQ (reference sequence).

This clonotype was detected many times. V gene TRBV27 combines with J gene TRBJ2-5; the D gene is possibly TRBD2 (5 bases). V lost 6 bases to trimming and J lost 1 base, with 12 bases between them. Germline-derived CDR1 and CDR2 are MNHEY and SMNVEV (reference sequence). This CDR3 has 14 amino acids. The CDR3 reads CASRVDYFQETQYF. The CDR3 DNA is TGTGCCAGCAGGGTCGACTATTTCCAAGAGACCCAGTACTTC.

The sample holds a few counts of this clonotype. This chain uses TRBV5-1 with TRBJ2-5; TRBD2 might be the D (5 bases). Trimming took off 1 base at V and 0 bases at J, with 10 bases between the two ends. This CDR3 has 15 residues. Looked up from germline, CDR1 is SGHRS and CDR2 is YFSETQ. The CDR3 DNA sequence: TGCGCCAGCAGCTTGAATCCACTAGACCAAGAGACCCAGTACTTC. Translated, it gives CASSLNPLDQETQYF.

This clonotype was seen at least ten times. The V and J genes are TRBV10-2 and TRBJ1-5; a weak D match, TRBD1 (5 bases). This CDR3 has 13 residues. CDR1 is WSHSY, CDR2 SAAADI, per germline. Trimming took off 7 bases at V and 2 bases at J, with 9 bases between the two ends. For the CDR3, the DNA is TGCGCCAGCACTCGGGGCGGCAATCAGCCCCAGCATTTT. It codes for CASTRGGNQPQHF.

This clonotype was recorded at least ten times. CDR3 loop: CASSYPDRNYGYTF. CDR3 coding DNA: TGTGCCAGCAGTTACCCGGACAGGAACTATGGCTACACCTTC. The gene calls are TRBV6-5 and TRBJ1-2; 7 bases map to TRBD1. The CDR3 covers 14 residues. The V and J ends lost 2 bases and 2 bases, in that order; junction bases with no gene match: 2. The germline V gene encodes CDR1 MNHEY and CDR2 SVGAGI.

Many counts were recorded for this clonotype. The CDR3 region is CASSTTGFEQYF. The CDR3 DNA sequence: TGTGCCAGTAGTACGACAGGGTTCGAGCAGTACTTC. V usage is TRBV19 and J usage is TRBJ2-7; 7 bases are a match to TRBD1. The CDR3 length is 12 residues. V lost 4 bases and J lost 6; bases outside the gene matches: 3. Germline V lookup: CDR1 LNHDA, CDR2 SQIVND (reference sequence).

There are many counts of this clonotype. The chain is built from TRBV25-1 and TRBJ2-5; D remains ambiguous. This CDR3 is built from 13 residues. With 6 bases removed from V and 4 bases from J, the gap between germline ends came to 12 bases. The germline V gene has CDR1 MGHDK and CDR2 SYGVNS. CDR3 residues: CASSPRTGETQYF. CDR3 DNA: TGTGCCAGCAGCCCCAGAACGGGAGAGACCCAGTACTTC. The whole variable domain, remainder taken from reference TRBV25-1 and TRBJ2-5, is EADIYQTPRYLVIGTGKKITLECSQTMGHDKMYWYQQDPGMELHLIHYSYGVNSTEKGDLSSESTVSRIRTEHFPLTLESARPSHTSQYLCASSPRTGETQYFGPGTRLLVL.

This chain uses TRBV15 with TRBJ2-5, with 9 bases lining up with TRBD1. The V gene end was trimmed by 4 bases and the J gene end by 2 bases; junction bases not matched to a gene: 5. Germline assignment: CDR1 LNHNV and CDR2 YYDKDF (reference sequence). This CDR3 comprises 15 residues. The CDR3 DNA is TGTGCCACCAGCAATCCGACAGGGGGTCAAGAGACCCAGTACTTC. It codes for CATSNPTGGQETQYF.

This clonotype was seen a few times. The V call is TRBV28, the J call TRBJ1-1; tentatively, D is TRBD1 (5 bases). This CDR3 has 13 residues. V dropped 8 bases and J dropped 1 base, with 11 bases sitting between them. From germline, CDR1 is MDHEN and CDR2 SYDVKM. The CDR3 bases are TGTGCCAGCCGAGACAGTACGAACACTGAAGCTTTCTTT. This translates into CASRDSTNTEAFF.

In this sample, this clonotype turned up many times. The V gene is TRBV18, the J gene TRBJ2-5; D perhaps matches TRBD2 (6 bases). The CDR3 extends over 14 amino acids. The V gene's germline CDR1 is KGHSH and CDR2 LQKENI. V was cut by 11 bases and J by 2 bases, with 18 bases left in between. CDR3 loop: CADPWPEGQETQYF. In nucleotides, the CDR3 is TGTGCCGACCCCTGGCCGGAGGGGCAAGAGACCCAGTACTTC.

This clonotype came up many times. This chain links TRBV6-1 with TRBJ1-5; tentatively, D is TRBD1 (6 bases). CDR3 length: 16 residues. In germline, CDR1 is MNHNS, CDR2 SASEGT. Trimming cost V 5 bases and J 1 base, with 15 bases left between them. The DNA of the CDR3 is TGTGCCAGCAGTACACGGGACATAGGGAGCAATCAGCCCCAGCATTTT. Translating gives CASSTRDIGSNQPQHF.

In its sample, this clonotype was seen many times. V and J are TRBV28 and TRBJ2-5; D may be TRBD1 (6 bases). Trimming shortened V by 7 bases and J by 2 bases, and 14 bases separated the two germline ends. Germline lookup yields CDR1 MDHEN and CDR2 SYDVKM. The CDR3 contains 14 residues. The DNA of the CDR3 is TGTGCCAGCACTTCTTGGGGGCTACAAGAGACCCAGTACTTC. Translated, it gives CASTSWGLQETQYF.

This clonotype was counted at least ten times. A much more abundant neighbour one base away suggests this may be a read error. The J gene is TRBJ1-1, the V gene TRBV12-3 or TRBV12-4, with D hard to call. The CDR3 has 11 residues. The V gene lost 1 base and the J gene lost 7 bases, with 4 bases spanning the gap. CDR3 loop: CASSLEGEAFF. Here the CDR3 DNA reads TGTGCCAGCAGTTTAGAGGGTGAAGCTTTCTTT.

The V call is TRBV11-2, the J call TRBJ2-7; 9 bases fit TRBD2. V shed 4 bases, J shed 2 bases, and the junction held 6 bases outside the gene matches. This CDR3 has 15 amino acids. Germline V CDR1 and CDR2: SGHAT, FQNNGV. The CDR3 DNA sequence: TGTGCCAGCAGCTCCGGTAGCGGGGGAGCCTACGAGCAGTACTTC. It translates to CASSSGSGGAYEQYF. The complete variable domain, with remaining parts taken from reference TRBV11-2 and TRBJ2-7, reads EAGVAQSPRYKIIEKRQSVAFWCNPISGHATLYWYQQILGQGPKLLIQFQNNGVVDDSQLPKDRFSAERLKGVDSTLKIQPAKLEDSAVYLCASSSGSGGAYEQYFGPGTRLTVT.

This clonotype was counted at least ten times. The CDR3 loop reads CASSQCDSPAGANVLTF. The CDR3 coding sequence is TGTGCCAGCAGCCAATGTGACAGCCCAGCTGGGGCCAACGTCCTGACTTTC. The V call is TRBV14, the J call TRBJ2-6; tentative D call: TRBD1 (5 bases). Trimming took 2 bases from V and 2 from J, leaving 13 bases between them. Germline CDR1 and CDR2: SGHDN and FVKESK. This CDR3 spans 17 amino acids.